Listed below are T cell receptor beta chains from one sample, sequenced in a study of cytomegalovirus exposure and HLA in healthy donors. TCRdb's copy holds only in-frame clones and misses some; the assay was immunoSEQ multiplex PCR. The table records about 170,000 clones, more than 70% of them present only once. The material sequenced was PBMCs. The source is a boy between 2 and 10 years old in good health and CMV-seronegative. CDR3s include the opening cysteine and the closing phenylalanine or tryptophan. The D gene is left open where the match is weak. Expanded clones are given a class, and other clones once, few, many or no size at all.

J gene	D gene	CDR3 length	clone size	V gene	CDR3 DNA	CDR3 protein
TRBJ2-7	NA	14	NA	TRBV6-6	TGTGCCAACGACATGGCGGAGGGCTCCTACGAGCAGTACTTC	CANDMAEGSYEQYF
TRBJ2-7	TRBD1	14	NA	TRBV27	TGTGCCAGCAGTCCCACATCACAGGGGAACGAGCAGTACTTC	CASSPTSQGNEQYF
TRBJ1-1	NA	15	few	TRBV19	TGTGCCAGTAGTATTATGGGACACCAGAACACTGAAGCTTTCTTT	CASSIMGHQNTEAFF
TRBJ1-4	NA	16	NA	TRBV19	TGTGCCAGTAGTACGCCGGGAGGGCGAGCTAATGAAAAACTGTTTTTT	CASSTPGGRANEKLFF
TRBJ2-7	NA	13	NA	TRBV29-1	TGCAGCATATACAGCCGGAGGGGCTACGAGCAGTACTTC	CSIYSRRGYEQYF
TRBJ1-2	NA	15	NA	TRBV4-1	TGCGCCAGCAGCCAAGATATTGGCCGGGTAGGAGGCTACACCTTC	CASSQDIGRVGGYTF
TRBJ2-7	NA	13	NA	TRBV27	TGTGCCAGCAGTTTCGGAGCTAAATACGAGCAGTACTTC	CASSFGAKYEQYF
TRBJ1-1	NA	14	NA	TRBV10-3	TGTGCCATCAGTGAGTTAGGGGGTAGGGATGAAGCTTTCTTT	CAISELGGRDEAFF
TRBJ2-7	TRBD1	14	NA	TRBV4-2	TGTGCCAGCAGCCAATCCGGGACAGCTTACGAGCAGTACTTC	CASSQSGTAYEQYF
TRBJ1-2	NA	15	NA	TRBV7-8	TGTGCCAGCAGCTTAGTAGACACCCGATACTATGGCTACACCTTC	CASSLVDTRYYGYTF
TRBJ1-2	TRBD1	13	NA	TRBV5-1	TGCGCCAGCAGCTTGTATGGGACAGGGTTGTACGCCTTC	CASSLYGTGLYAF
TRBJ2-1	NA	17	once	TRBV4-1	TGCGCCAGCAGCCAAGATATTAGGGCCCTAGCTCCTCGTGAGCAGTTCTTC	CASSQDIRALAPREQFF
TRBJ2-7	TRBD1	17	NA	TRBV5-1	TGCGCCAGCAGCTTGCCCGATGACAGGGCGATGGGTTACGAGCAGTACTTC	CASSLPDDRAMGYEQYF
TRBJ1-3	NA	17	NA	TRBV19	TGTGCCAGTAGTATAGATCTGGGGGGGTACTCTGGAAACACCATATATTTT	CASSIDLGGYSGNTIYF
TRBJ1-1	NA	11	NA	TRBV20-1	TGCAGTGCTAGGGGGGGATCTGAAGCTTTCTTT	CSARGGSEAFF
TRBJ1-5	NA	15	NA	TRBV28	TGTGCCAGCAGTTTTACGTCAGGCAGCAATCAGCCCCAGCATTTT	CASSFTSGSNQPQHF
TRBJ1-5	NA	12	NA	TRBV28	TGTGCCAGCAGTGACAACAATCAGCCCCAGCATTTT	CASSDNNQPQHF
TRBJ1-1	NA	16	few	TRBV19	TGTGCCAGTAGTATAGGAGGATGGACAGAGAACACTGAAGCTTTCTTT	CASSIGGWTENTEAFF
TRBJ1-1	NA	13	NA	TRBV7-9	TGTGCCAGCAGTGACAGGATGAACACTGAAGCTTTCTTT	CASSDRMNTEAFF
TRBJ1-1	TRBD1	15	few	TRBV7-9	TGTGCCAGCAGCATTGGGACAGGGGGGGCCACTGAAGCTTTCTTT	CASSIGTGGATEAFF
TRBJ2-3	NA	19	NA	TRBV9	TGTGCCAGCAGCGTCCTTCCTGAAGCGGACTCTCCATTCACAGATACGCAGTATTTT	CASSVLPEADSPFTDTQYF
TRBJ2-3	NA	12	NA	TRBV6-6	TGTGCCAGCAGTGGACTCACAGATACGCAGTATTTT	CASSGLTDTQYF
TRBJ1-1	TRBD1	18	NA	TRBV28	TGTGCCAGCAGTTTTTGGACCGGGACAGGGTTTATGGACACTGAAGCTTTCTTT	CASSFWTGTGFMDTEAFF
TRBJ2-1	NA	14	NA	TRBV5-6	TGTGCCAGTGCCGGGACAAAAGCCTACAATGAGCAGTTCTTC	CASAGTKAYNEQFF
TRBJ2-3	NA	13	once	TRBV28	TGTGCCAGCAGCCAATTCGCTGGCAGGACGCAGTATTTT	CASSQFAGRTQYF
TRBJ2-1	NA	11	NA	TRBV11-2	TGTGCCAGCAGCTTAGTCTATGAGCAGTTCTTC	CASSLVYEQFF
TRBJ2-5	NA	14	NA	TRBV2	TGTGCCAGCAGTGAAGGCCAGGGGGCGGGGGAGCAGTACTTC	CASSEGQGAGEQYF
TRBJ2-2	NA	12	NA	TRBV7-9	TGTACTCTCCCCGGGGGAACCGGGGAGCTGTTTTTT	CTLPGGTGELFF
TRBJ2-2	TRBD2	21	NA	TRBV27	TGTGCCAGCACTTCGACTAGCGGGAGAGCTATACCTCCCCTAAACACCGGGGAGCTGTTTTTT	CASTSTSGRAIPPLNTGELFF
TRBJ2-3	TRBD2	20	NA	TRBV19	TGTGCCAGTCTCGGACTAGCGAGAGTAAGTCCCCACACTAGCACAGATACGCAGTATTTT	CASLGLARVSPHTSTDTQYF
TRBJ2-7	TRBD1	14	few	TRBV5-4	TGTGCCAGCAGCCGCGGTGGGACAGACTACGAGCAGTACTTC	CASSRGGTDYEQYF
TRBJ1-2	TRBD1	20	once	TRBV18	TGTGCCAGCTCACCACTCCGGCTGGAACAGGGGATGGGGTATAGCTATGGCTACACCTTC	CASSPLRLEQGMGYSYGYTF
TRBJ2-1	NA	13	NA	TRBV10-1	TGCGCCAGCAGTGAGCCCCCGGGACAAGAGCAGTTCTTC	CASSEPPGQEQFF
TRBJ2-7	TRBD1	12	NA	TRBV29-1	TGCAGCGTGGACTCAGGGGGCGACGAGCAGTACTTC	CSVDSGGDEQYF
TRBJ1-3	NA	15	NA	TRBV19	TGTGCCAGTAGTCTACAGTCTTACTCTGGAAACACCATATATTTT	CASSLQSYSGNTIYF
TRBJ2-1	TRBD2	12	NA	TRBV7-3	TGTGCCAGCAGCTCTCCGGGACTAAGACAGTTCTTC	CASSSPGLRQFF
TRBJ2-1	TRBD1	15	NA	TRBV6-6	TGTGCCAGCAGTTACTCCGTAGGGGGCGCGGATGAGCAGTTCTTC	CASSYSVGGADEQFF
TRBJ1-5	NA	12	once	TRBV25-1	TGTGCCAGCAGTTTTCCTGATCAGCCCCAGCATTTT	CASSFPDQPQHF
TRBJ2-7	TRBD2	15	NA	TRBV28	TGTGCCATCTCCTTAGCGGGAGGGCCGCCCTACGAGCAGTACTTC	CAISLAGGPPYEQYF
TRBJ1-5	NA	12	few	TRBV7-9	TGTGCCAGCAGCCCAGACAGTCAGCCCCAGCATTTT	CASSPDSQPQHF
TRBJ1-4	NA	16	NA	TRBV14	TGTGCCAGCAGCCCCCGGGAGCGCTTAATTGGGGAAAAACTGTTTTTT	CASSPRERLIGEKLFF
TRBJ1-5	NA	14	NA	TRBV18	TGTGCCAGCTCACTGAGAGGTGCGAGGCAGCCCCAGCATTTT	CASSLRGARQPQHF
TRBJ2-1	TRBD2	15	NA	TRBV7-9	TGTGCCAGCAGCTCCGGGACTAGCGGCCACAATGAGCAGTTCTTC	CASSSGTSGHNEQFF
TRBJ1-1	NA	14	NA	TRBV27	TGTGCCAGCAGTCCAACAGGCTACAGCACTGAAGCTTTCTTT	CASSPTGYSTEAFF
TRBJ2-1	TRBD1	14	NA	TRBV19	TGTGCCAGTAGTATGGGGACAGGGAGGAATGAGCAGTTCTTC	CASSMGTGRNEQFF
TRBJ1-1	NA	14	NA	TRBV6-5	TGTGCCAGCAGTTACGTAGGGGCTGGGACTGAAGCTTTCTTT	CASSYVGAGTEAFF
TRBJ2-2	TRBD1	17	once	TRBV6-1	TGTGCCAGCAGTGAAATCGGCAGGGGGAGTAACACCGGGGAGCTGTTTTTT	CASSEIGRGSNTGELFF
TRBJ2-7	NA	13	NA	TRBV7-8	TGTGCCAGCAGCTTACCAGGGGCCTACGAGCAGTACTTC	CASSLPGAYEQYF
TRBJ1-1	NA	14	NA	TRBV11-1	TGTGCCAGCAGCTTAGTTTGGAGGAACACTGAAGCTTTCTTT	CASSLVWRNTEAFF
TRBJ2-3	TRBD2	14	NA	TRBV27	TGTGCCAGCAGTTTAGCGGGAGTTGGGTATACGCAGTATTTT	CASSLAGVGYTQYF
TRBJ2-7	NA	16	NA	TRBV5-1	TGCGCCAGCAGCTTGGAATGGGCGGGACTGAAATACGAGCAGTACTTC	CASSLEWAGLKYEQYF
TRBJ2-7	TRBD2	19	NA	TRBV7-9	TGTGCCAGCAGCTTCAAGATAAATTACCAAGCGGGAGAACCTGACGAGCAGTACTTC	CASSFKINYQAGEPDEQYF
TRBJ1-2	TRBD1	15	NA	TRBV5-1	TGCGCCAGCAGGCCGGGAACAGGGGCTTACTATGGCTACACCTTC	CASRPGTGAYYGYTF
TRBJ1-1	TRBD1	17	few	TRBV27	TGTGCCAGCAGTACGACAGGGGAGCCGAACGGAGGCGCTGAAGCTTTCTTT	CASSTTGEPNGGAEAFF
TRBJ2-2	NA	14	NA	TRBV6-5	TGTGCCAGCAGTTACTCGGCTCGTACCGGGGAGCTGTTTTTT	CASSYSARTGELFF
TRBJ1-5	TRBD1	16	NA	TRBV7-8	TGTGCCAGCAGCTTAGTGGGACAGGGACACAATCAGCCCCAGCATTTT	CASSLVGQGHNQPQHF
TRBJ1-5	NA	13	NA	TRBV2	TGTGCCAGCATGAGGCGTAGCAATCAGCCCCAGCATTTT	CASMRRSNQPQHF
TRBJ1-4	TRBD1	15	once	TRBV7-9	TGTGCCAGCAGCTTAGCTACAGGGGGGATTGAAAAACTGTTTTTT	CASSLATGGIEKLFF
TRBJ2-6	NA	14	few	TRBV19	TGTGCCAGTAGTATCCTCTCTGGGGCCAACGTCCTGACTTTC	CASSILSGANVLTF
TRBJ2-5	NA	16	NA	TRBV5-1	TGCGCCAGCAGCCCGGGGATGGTGGAGGTCCAAGAGACCCAGTACTTC	CASSPGMVEVQETQYF